This T cell receptor beta chain is drawn from a study of T cell repertoires in cytomegalovirus infection. Looking at the study overall: CMV infection together with matching HLA type was indicated by public TCR beta signatures. General study findings and limits: CMV-specific HLA-C-restricted TCR beta clonotypes dominated the ex vivo response. Based on cumulative public TCR beta family frequency, carriers of CMV plus the relevant HLA were identified.

This clonotype was counted at least ten times. Its antigen is unknown. Via MiXCR, TCRdb re-called the reads, giving one row per CDR3 protein. The sample lists 500,000 to 600,000 distinct CDR3 sequences; 16% were seen once. The CDR3 length is 15 residues. With 4 bases clipped from V and 1 base from J, the junction kept 4 bases outside the gene matches. This clonotype originated in a human donor in good health (CMV status not recorded). Some clones in this sample may be carry-over from other donors' samples. Material: CD8+ T cells from PBMCs. The chain combines TRBV12-3 or TRBV12-4 with TRBJ2-3; TRBD1 agrees at 8 bases. CDR3 in DNA: TGTGCCAGCAGTTCCGAGACAGGGGGCACAGATACGCAGTATTTT. It codes for CASSSETGGTDTQYF.